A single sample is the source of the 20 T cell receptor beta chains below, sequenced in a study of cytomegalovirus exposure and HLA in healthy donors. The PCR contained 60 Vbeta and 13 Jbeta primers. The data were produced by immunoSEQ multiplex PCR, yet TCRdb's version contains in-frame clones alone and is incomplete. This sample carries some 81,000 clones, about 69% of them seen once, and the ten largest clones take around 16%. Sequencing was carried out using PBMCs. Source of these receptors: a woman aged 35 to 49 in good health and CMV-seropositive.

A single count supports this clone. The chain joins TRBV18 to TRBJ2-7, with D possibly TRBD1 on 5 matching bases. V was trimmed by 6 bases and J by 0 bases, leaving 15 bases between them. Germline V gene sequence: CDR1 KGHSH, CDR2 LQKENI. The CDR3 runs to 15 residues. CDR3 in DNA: TGTGCCAGCTCTCCGGGTCAGGGTCTCTCCTACGAGCAGTACTTC. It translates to CASSPGQGLSYEQYF. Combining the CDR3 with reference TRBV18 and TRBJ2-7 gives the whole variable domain NAGVMQNPRHLVRRRGQEARLRCSPMKGHSHVYWYRQLPEEGLKFMVYLQKENIIDESGMPKERFSAEFPKEGPSILRIQQVVRGDSAAYFCASSPGQGLSYEQYFGPGTRLTVT.

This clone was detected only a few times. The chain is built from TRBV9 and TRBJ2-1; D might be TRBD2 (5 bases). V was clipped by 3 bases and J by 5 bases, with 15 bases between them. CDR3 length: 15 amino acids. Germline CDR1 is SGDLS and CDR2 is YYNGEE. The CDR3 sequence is CASSGPSFGNNEQFF. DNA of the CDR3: TGTGCCAGCAGCGGGCCCTCCTTCGGGAACAATGAGCAGTTCTTC.

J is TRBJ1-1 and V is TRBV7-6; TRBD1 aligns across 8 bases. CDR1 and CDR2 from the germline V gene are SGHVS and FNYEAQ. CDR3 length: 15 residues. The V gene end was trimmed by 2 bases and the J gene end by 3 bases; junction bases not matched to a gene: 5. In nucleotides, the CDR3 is TGTGCCAGCAGCTTACAGGGGGCGTCGGACACTGAAGCTTTCTTT. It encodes CASSLQGASDTEAFF.

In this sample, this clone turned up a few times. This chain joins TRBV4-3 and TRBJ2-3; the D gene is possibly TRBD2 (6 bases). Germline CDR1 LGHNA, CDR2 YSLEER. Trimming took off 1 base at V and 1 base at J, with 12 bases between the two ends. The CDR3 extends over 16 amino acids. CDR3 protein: CASSQVSPSGTDTQYF. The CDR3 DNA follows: TGCGCCAGCAGCCAAGTCTCCCCTAGCGGCACAGATACGCAGTATTTT.

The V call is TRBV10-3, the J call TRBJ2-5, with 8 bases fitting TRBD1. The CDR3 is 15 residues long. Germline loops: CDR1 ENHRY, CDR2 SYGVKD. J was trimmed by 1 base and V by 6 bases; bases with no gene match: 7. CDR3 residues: CAISLGQGLQETQYF. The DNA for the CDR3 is TGTGCCATCAGCCTAGGACAGGGACTCCAAGAGACCCAGTACTTC.

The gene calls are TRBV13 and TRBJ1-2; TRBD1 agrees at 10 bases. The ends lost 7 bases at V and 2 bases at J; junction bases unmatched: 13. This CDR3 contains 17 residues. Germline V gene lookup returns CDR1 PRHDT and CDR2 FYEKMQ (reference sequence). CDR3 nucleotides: TGTGCCAGCACCTCCTTACGGGACAGGGGCGCAAACTATGGCTACACCTTC. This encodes CASTSLRDRGANYGYTF.

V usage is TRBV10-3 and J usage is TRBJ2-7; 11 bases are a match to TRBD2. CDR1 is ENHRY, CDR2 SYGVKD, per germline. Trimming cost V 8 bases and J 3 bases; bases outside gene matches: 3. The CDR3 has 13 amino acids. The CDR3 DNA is TGTGCCATCGGACTAGCGGGCTTCTACGAGCAGTACTTC. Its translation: CAIGLAGFYEQYF.

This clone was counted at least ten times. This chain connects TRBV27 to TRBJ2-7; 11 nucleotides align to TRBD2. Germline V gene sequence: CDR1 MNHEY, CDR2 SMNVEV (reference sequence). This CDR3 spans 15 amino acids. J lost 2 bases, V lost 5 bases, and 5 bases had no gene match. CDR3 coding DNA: TGTGCCAGCAGTATTCTAGCGGGAGGAACCTACGAGCAGTACTTC. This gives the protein CASSILAGGTYEQYF.

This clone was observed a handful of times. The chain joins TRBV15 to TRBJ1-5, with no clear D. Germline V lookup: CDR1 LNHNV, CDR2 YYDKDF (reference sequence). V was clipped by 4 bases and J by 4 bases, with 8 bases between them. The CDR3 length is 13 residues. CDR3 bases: TGTGCCACCAGCACGGGAGTAAATCAGCCCCAGCATTTT. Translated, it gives CATSTGVNQPQHF.

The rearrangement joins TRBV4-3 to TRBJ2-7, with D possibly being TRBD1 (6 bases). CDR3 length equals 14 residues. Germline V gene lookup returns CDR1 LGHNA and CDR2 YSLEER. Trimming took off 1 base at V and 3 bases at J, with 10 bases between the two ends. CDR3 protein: CASSQVQGVYEQYF. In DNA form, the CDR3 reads TGCGCCAGCAGCCAAGTACAGGGAGTCTACGAGCAGTACTTC.

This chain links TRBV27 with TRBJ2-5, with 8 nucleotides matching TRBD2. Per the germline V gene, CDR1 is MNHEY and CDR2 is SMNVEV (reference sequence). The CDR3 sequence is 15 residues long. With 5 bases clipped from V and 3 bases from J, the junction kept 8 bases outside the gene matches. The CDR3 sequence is CASSPGTSGKETQYF. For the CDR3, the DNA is TGTGCCAGCAGTCCTGGTACTAGCGGTAAAGAGACCCAGTACTTC.

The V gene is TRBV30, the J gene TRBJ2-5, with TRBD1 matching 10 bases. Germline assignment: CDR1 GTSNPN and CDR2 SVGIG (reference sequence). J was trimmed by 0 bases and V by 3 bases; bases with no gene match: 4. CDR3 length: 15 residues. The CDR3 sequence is CAWRPGQGHQETQYF. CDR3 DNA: TGTGCCTGGAGACCGGGACAGGGGCACCAAGAGACCCAGTACTTC.

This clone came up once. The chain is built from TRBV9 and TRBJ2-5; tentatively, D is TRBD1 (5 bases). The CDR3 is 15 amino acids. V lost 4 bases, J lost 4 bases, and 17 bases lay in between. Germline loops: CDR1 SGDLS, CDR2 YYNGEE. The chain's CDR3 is CASSRSRGSGETQYF. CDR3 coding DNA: TGTGCCAGCAGCCGAAGTAGGGGCTCGGGAGAGACCCAGTACTTC.

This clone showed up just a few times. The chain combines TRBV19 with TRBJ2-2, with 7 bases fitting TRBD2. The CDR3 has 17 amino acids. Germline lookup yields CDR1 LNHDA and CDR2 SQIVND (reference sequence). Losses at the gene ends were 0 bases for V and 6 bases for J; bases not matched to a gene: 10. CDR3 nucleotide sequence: TGTGCCAGTAGTATAGATATCCCGGGGGGATGGGCCGGGGAGCTGTTTTTT. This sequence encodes CASSIDIPGGWAGELFF. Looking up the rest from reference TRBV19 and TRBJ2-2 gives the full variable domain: DGGITQSPKYLFRKEGQNVTLSCEQNLNHDAMYWYRQDPGQGLRLIYYSQIVNDFQKGDIAEGYSVSREKKESFPLTVTSAQKNPTAFYLCASSIDIPGGWAGELFFGEGSRLTVL.

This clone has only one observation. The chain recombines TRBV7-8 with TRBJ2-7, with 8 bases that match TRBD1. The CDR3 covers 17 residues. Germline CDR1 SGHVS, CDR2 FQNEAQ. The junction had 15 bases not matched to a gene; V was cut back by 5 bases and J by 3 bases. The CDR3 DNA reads TGTGCCAGCAGCCCAGTGTATAAACCTACAGGGGGCTACGAGCAGTACTTC. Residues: CASSPVYKPTGGYEQYF.

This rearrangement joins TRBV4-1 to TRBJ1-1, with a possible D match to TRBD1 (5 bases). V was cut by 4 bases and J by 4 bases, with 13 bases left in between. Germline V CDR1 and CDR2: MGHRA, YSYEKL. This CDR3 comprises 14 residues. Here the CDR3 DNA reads TGCGCCAGCAGCCTCCCATCGGGGGGCACTGAAGCTTTCTTT. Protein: CASSLPSGGTEAFF.

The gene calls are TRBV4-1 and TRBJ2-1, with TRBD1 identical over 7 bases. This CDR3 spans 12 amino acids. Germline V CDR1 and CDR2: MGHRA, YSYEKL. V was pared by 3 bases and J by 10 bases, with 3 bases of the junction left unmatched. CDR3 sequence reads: CASSHPQGEQFF. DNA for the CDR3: TGCGCCAGCAGCCATCCACAGGGGGAGCAGTTCTTC.

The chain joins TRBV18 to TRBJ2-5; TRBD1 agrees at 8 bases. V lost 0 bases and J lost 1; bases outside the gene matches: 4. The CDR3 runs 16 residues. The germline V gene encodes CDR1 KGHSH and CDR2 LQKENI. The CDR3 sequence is CASSPPIGTGQETQYF. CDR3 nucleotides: TGTGCCAGCTCACCACCTATCGGGACAGGCCAAGAGACCCAGTACTTC. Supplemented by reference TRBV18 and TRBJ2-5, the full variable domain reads NAGVMQNPRHLVRRRGQEARLRCSPMKGHSHVYWYRQLPEEGLKFMVYLQKENIIDESGMPKERFSAEFPKEGPSILRIQQVVRGDSAAYFCASSPPIGTGQETQYFGPGTRLLVL.

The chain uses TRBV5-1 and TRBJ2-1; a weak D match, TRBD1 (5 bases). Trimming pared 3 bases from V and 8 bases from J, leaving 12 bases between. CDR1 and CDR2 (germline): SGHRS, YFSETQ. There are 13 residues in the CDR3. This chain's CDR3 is CASSWGQGDEQFF. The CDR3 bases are TGCGCCAGCAGCTGGGGCCAGGGTGATGAGCAGTTCTTC.

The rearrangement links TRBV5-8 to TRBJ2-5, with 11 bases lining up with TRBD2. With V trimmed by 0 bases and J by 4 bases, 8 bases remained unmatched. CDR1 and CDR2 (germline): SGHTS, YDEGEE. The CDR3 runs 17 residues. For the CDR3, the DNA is TGTGCCAGCAGCTTGGGGTCACTAGCGGGAGTCGGAGAGACCCAGTACTTC. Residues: CASSLGSLAGVGETQYF.